These 21 T cell receptor beta chains came from one sample sequenced in a study of cytomegalovirus exposure and HLA in healthy donors. Use of 60 Vbeta and 13 Jbeta primers characterized the PCR. Measured with immunoSEQ multiplex PCR; TCRdb has only the in-frame clones, and not every one. The sample records around 110,000 clones, roughly 80% being singletons. The specimen sequenced was PBMCs. The receptors were gathered from a man younger than 40 in good health and CMV-seronegative.

The gene calls are TRBV13 and TRBJ2-7; TRBD1 matches at 10 bases. The CDR3 loop spans 16 amino acids. The germline V gene encodes CDR1 PRHDT and CDR2 FYEKMQ (reference sequence). J was trimmed by 6 bases and V by 7 bases; bases with no gene match: 15. CDR3 in amino acids: CASIRSPGQGPGEQYF. CDR3 coding DNA: TGTGCCAGCATTCGAAGTCCGGGACAGGGGCCGGGCGAGCAGTACTTC.

The chain combines TRBV6-5 with TRBJ1-6; no clear D gene. V was clipped by 4 bases and J by 7 bases, with 8 bases between them. The germline V gene encodes CDR1 MNHEY and CDR2 SVGAGI. The CDR3 has 13 amino acids. The chain's CDR3 is CASSWADNSPLHF. The CDR3 bases are TGTGCCAGCAGTTGGGCAGACAATTCACCCCTCCACTTT.

This clone showed up just a few times. The chain recombines TRBV10-3 with TRBJ1-2, with TRBD1 identical over 8 bases. Germline assignment: CDR1 ENHRY and CDR2 SYGVKD. The CDR3 totals 13 residues. Unmatched junction bases numbered 10, after V lost 8 bases and J lost 8 bases. The DNA of the CDR3 is TGTGCCATCTCCCACCGGGACAGGCAGGGCTACACCTTC. This gives the protein CAISHRDRQGYTF.

The chain joins TRBV27 to TRBJ1-1; 9 positions match TRBD1. J gave up 5 bases and V 6 bases, and 7 bases lay outside the gene matches. Germline V CDR1 and CDR2: MNHEY, SMNVEV (reference sequence). The CDR3 is 14 residues long. The CDR3, as DNA: TGTGCCAGCAGGATTTTACAGGGGGCGACTGAAGCTTTCTTT. It codes for CASRILQGATEAFF.

This clone was found once. The rearrangement joins TRBV5-1 to TRBJ2-3, with TRBD2 matching 8 bases. V was clipped by 2 bases and J by 8 bases; unmatched bases: 10. The CDR3 contains 15 residues. Germline V lookup: CDR1 SGHRS, CDR2 YFSETQ. Here the CDR3 reads CASSFGTSGAGTQYF. The CDR3 bases are TGCGCCAGCAGCTTCGGGACTAGTGGGGCAGGTACGCAGTATTTT.

This chain joins TRBV9 and TRBJ2-3; 8 nucleotides match TRBD2. J lost 0 bases, V lost 0 bases, and 3 bases had no gene match. Germline assignment: CDR1 SGDLS and CDR2 YYNGEE. The CDR3 totals 16 residues. The CDR3 here is CASSVGRGVSTDTQYF. The DNA for the CDR3 is TGTGCCAGCAGCGTAGGGCGGGGGGTGAGCACAGATACGCAGTATTTT. Full variable domain (missing parts from reference TRBV9 and TRBJ2-3): DSGVTQTPKHLITATGQRVTLRCSPRSGDLSVYWYQQSLDQGLQFLIQYYNGEERAKGNILERFSAQQFPDLHSELNLSSLELGDSALYFCASSVGRGVSTDTQYFGPGTRLTVL.

This chain uses TRBV10-1 with TRBJ1-1; the match to TRBD1 covers 11 bases. The J segment lost 1 base and the V segment lost 6 bases, leaving 4 bases of the junction unmatched. Germline V CDR1 and CDR2: WNHNN, SYGVQD (reference sequence). The CDR3 is 15 residues long. The CDR3 DNA sequence: TGCGCCAGCAGGCCGGGACAGGGGGGGAACACTGAAGCTTTCTTT. Encoded protein: CASRPGQGGNTEAFF.

This chain joins TRBV18 and TRBJ1-1, with a possible D match to TRBD1 (6 bases). The CDR3 covers 13 residues. CDR1 and CDR2 (germline): KGHSH, LQKENI. The V end lost 5 bases, the J end lost 2 bases, and 9 bases lay between the germline ends. CDR3 loop: CASSGQYNTEAFF. CDR3 coding DNA: TGTGCCAGCTCAGGACAGTATAACACTGAAGCTTTCTTT.

This chain uses TRBV2 with TRBJ1-5; 8 nucleotides line up with TRBD1. The CDR3 totals 15 residues. The junction had 5 bases not matched to a gene; V was cut back by 6 bases and J by 1 base. Germline CDR1 reads SNHLY; CDR2 reads FYNNEI. CDR3 nucleotides: TGTGCCAGCAGACCACAGGGGGGAAGCAATCAGCCCCAGCATTTT. Protein sequence: CASRPQGGSNQPQHF.

The chain carries TRBV27 and TRBJ2-7, with D perhaps matching TRBD1 (5 bases). The CDR3 length is 16 residues. Germline values: CDR1 MNHEY, CDR2 SMNVEV (reference sequence). Trimming shortened V by 2 bases and J by 1 base, and 15 bases separated the two germline ends. Here the CDR3 reads CASSLNRQWSSYEQYF. The CDR3 bases are TGTGCCAGCAGTTTAAACCGACAGTGGTCGTCCTACGAGCAGTACTTC.

This chain links TRBV7-8 with TRBJ1-4, with a possible D match to TRBD1 (5 bases). The CDR3 has 14 amino acids. Trimming stripped 8 bases from V and 8 bases from J, with 18 bases between. Germline CDR1 reads SGHVS; CDR2 reads FQNEAQ. CDR3 in amino acids: CASGSGPRGEKLFF. CDR3 DNA sequence: TGTGCCAGCGGATCCGGGCCAAGGGGAGAAAAACTGTTTTTT.

This clone has a handful of counts. This rearrangement joins TRBV7-8 to TRBJ2-5; D is possibly TRBD1 (5 bases). The CDR3 extends over 12 amino acids. The germline V and J ends were trimmed by 10 bases and 5 bases, with 14 bases remaining between them. Germline CDR1 is SGHVS and CDR2 is FQNEAQ. The CDR3 DNA is TGTGCCACGAATCAGGGTACTGAGACCCAGTACTTC. This encodes CATNQGTETQYF. Together with reference TRBV7-8 and TRBJ2-5, the CDR3 gives the full variable domain: GAGVSQSPRYKVAKRGQDVALRCDPISGHVSLFWYQQALGQGPEFLTYFQNEAQLDKSGLPSDRFFAERPEGSVSTLKIQRTQQEDSAVYLCATNQGTETQYFGPGTRLLVL.

This chain links TRBV5-6 with TRBJ2-5, with 10 bases lining up with TRBD1. The CDR3 runs 16 residues. Germline CDR1 is SGHDT and CDR2 is YYEEEE. The V segment lost 2 bases and the J segment 5 bases; nucleotides outside the gene matches: 9. This CDR3 reads CASSFRTGGGRETQYF. The CDR3 coding sequence is TGTGCCAGCAGCTTTAGGACAGGGGGAGGTCGGGAGACCCAGTACTTC. The variable domain in full, completed from reference TRBV5-6 and TRBJ2-5, reads DAGVTQSPTHLIKTRGQQVTLRCSPKSGHDTVSWYQQALGQGPQFIFQYYEEEERQRGNFPDRFSGHQFPNYSSELNVNALLLGDSALYLCASSFRTGGGRETQYFGPGTRLLVL.

The chain combines TRBV9 with TRBJ2-3; 8 bases fit TRBD2. Looked up from germline, CDR1 is SGDLS and CDR2 is YYNGEE. The V gene end was trimmed by 4 bases and the J gene end by 6 bases; junction bases not matched to a gene: 13. This CDR3 is 16 amino acids long. This CDR3 is CASSPREGGLGDTQYF. The CDR3 nucleotides are TGTGCCAGCAGCCCTCGGGAGGGGGGCCTCGGGGATACGCAGTATTTT.

The V and J genes are TRBV14 and TRBJ2-7, with 8 bases fitting TRBD1. The CDR3 is 14 amino acids. Germline CDR1 and CDR2: SGHDN and FVKESK. Trimming took 1 base from V and 6 from J; bases not matched to a gene: 5. CDR3 amino acids: CASSQGAGGSEQYF. The CDR3, as DNA: TGTGCCAGCAGCCAAGGGGCAGGGGGCAGCGAGCAGTACTTC.

V usage is TRBV7-9 and J usage is TRBJ1-4; unclear D gene. This CDR3 contains 15 residues. V was pared by 0 bases and J by 3 bases, with 8 bases between. Germline V CDR1 and CDR2: SEHNR, FQNEAQ (reference sequence). CDR3 bases: TGTGCCAGCAGCTTAGCGGGAGGGCCTAATGAAAAACTGTTTTTT. Its translation is CASSLAGGPNEKLFF.

This chain uses TRBV28 with TRBJ1-5; D is perhaps TRBD1 (5 bases). Per the germline V gene, CDR1 is MDHEN and CDR2 is SYDVKM. The CDR3 runs to 15 residues. V dropped 1 base and J dropped 8 bases, with 15 bases sitting between them. The chain's CDR3 is CASSLSSGGGKPQHF. CDR3 nucleotide sequence: TGTGCCAGCAGTTTATCATCCGGGGGGGGGAAGCCCCAGCATTTT.

The sample holds a few counts of this clone. This sequence joins TRBV21-1 and TRBJ2-1; the DNA was not used to check the table's D call, TRBD1. TRBV21-1 is a pseudogene. CDR3 size: 14 residues. CDR3 sequence reads: CASSKRLNSNEQFF. The CDR3 DNA is TGTGCCAGCAGCAAACGCTTGAACAGCAATGAGCAGTTCTTC.

The chain links TRBV5-6 to TRBJ1-4; 9 positions agree with TRBD1. V shed 2 bases and J 5 bases; nucleotides not matched to a gene: 4. The CDR3 has 15 amino acids. Germline CDR1 and CDR2: SGHDT and YYEEEE. The CDR3 loop reads CASSFGGTGNEKLFF. The CDR3 nucleotides are TGTGCCAGCAGCTTCGGGGGGACAGGGAATGAAAAACTGTTTTTT. The full variable domain, completed using reference TRBV5-6 and TRBJ1-4, is DAGVTQSPTHLIKTRGQQVTLRCSPKSGHDTVSWYQQALGQGPQFIFQYYEEEERQRGNFPDRFSGHQFPNYSSELNVNALLLGDSALYLCASSFGGTGNEKLFFGSGTQLSVL.

This chain uses TRBV4-2 with TRBJ2-7, with TRBD2 matching over 15 bases. This CDR3 contains 15 residues. CDR1 is LGHNA and CDR2 is YNFKEQ in the germline V gene. J lost 7 bases, V lost 4 bases, and 5 bases had no gene match. CDR3 in amino acids: CASSPRTSGGDEQYF. CDR3 bases: TGTGCCAGCAGCCCACGGACTAGCGGGGGGGATGAGCAGTACTTC.

For the CDR3, the DNA is TGTGCCAGCAGTTTTGACAGGGGCATGAACACTGAAGCTTTCTTT. Translation gives CASSFDRGMNTEAFF. The J gene is TRBJ1-1, the V gene TRBV6-5, with 8 bases fitting TRBD1. CDR3 length: 15 amino acids. V shed 4 bases and J 0 bases; nucleotides not matched to a gene: 4. Germline lookup yields CDR1 MNHEY and CDR2 SVGAGI.